This is a list of T cell receptor beta chains from one sample in a study of CD8 T cells in Susac syndrome. MiXCR, run by TCRdb on the immunoSEQ multiplex PCR reads, gives a single entry per CDR3 protein. The sample includes about 190,000 distinct CDR3 sequences, approximately 95% of them seen just once. Sequenced input: CD8+ T cells from PBMCs. These TCRs come from a human donor with Susac syndrome. The CDR3 runs from the conserved cysteine through the conserved F or W. A D gene is named only where the DNA matches it firmly. A clone size is listed for some rows: how often the clone was seen (once, few, many), or a class if it is expanded.

D	size	J	V	DNA	CDR3
TRBD1	NA	TRBJ1-1	TRBV4-1	TGCGCCAGCAGCCAAGATCGGGACAGGGTCAAAGGAGCTTTCTTT	CASSQDRDRVKGAFF
NA	once	TRBJ2-7	TRBV20-1	TGCAGTGCTAGTCGGCAGGGGCTGTACTCCTACGAGCAGTACTTC	CSASRQGLYSYEQYF
TRBD1	NA	TRBJ1-5	TRBV28	TGTGCCAGCATCGGGGACAGCTACAATCAGCCCCAGCATTTT	CASIGDSYNQPQHF
NA	NA	TRBJ2-7	TRBV28	TGTGCCAGCACCAACAGGGCACTTTCCTACGAGCAGTACTTC	CASTNRALSYEQYF
NA	NA	TRBJ2-5	TRBV5-1	TGCGCCAGCAGTCCGAGACGGGACTACCAAGAGACCCAGTACTTC	CASSPRRDYQETQYF
TRBD1	NA	TRBJ2-2	TRBV2	TGTGCCAGTGCCGAGACAGGGGGCTTCACCGGGGAGCTGTTTTTT	CASAETGGFTGELFF
NA	NA	TRBJ2-3	TRBV20-1	TGCAGTGCTGACCTTAGGACTGACGGTGGCACAGATACGCAGTATTTT	CSADLRTDGGTDTQYF
TRBD2	NA	TRBJ2-5	TRBV4-1	TGCGCCAGCAGCCTTGGGGGACTAGCGAACCAAGAGACCCAGTACTTC	CASSLGGLANQETQYF
TRBD2	NA	TRBJ2-1	TRBV9	TGTGCCAGCAGCGAGGGACTAGGGGCTGAGCAGTTCTTC	CASSEGLGAEQFF
NA	NA	TRBJ1-1	TRBV3-1	TGTGCCAGCAGCCCTGGGGAGGGATGGACTGAAGCTTTCTTT	CASSPGEGWTEAFF
NA	NA	TRBJ2-5	TRBV29-1	TGCAGCGTTGAAGGACTACGGGAGACCCAGTACTTC	CSVEGLRETQYF
NA	NA	TRBJ2-5	TRBV5-1	TGCGCCAGCAGAGGGGGACTCCAAGAGACCCAGTACTTC	CASRGGLQETQYF
NA	once	TRBJ1-1	TRBV20-1	TGCAGTGCTCTCACGACAGGGAACACTGAAGCTTTCTTT	CSALTTGNTEAFF
NA	NA	TRBJ2-7	TRBV7-6	TGTGCCAGCAGCTTACACAACTCCTACGAGCAGTACTTC	CASSLHNSYEQYF
NA	once	TRBJ1-1	TRBV4-1	TGCGCCAGCAGCCAAGATTCAGGGGTACCTGAAGCTTTCTTT	CASSQDSGVPEAFF
TRBD1	NA	TRBJ1-2	TRBV20-1	TGCAGTGCGACAGCCGGGACAGGGGGGGATTTGGAGAATGGCTACACCTTC	CSATAGTGGDLENGYTF
NA	once	TRBJ1-3	TRBV4-1	TGCGCCAGCAGCCAAGAGTCATACTCTGGAAACACCATATATTTT	CASSQESYSGNTIYF
TRBD1	once	TRBJ2-5	TRBV12-3/TRBV12-4	TGTGCCAGCAGTCAGGGACAGGGAAATACTCAGTACTTC	CASSQGQGNTQYF
NA	NA	TRBJ2-2	TRBV4-1	TGCGCCAGCAGCCAAGATTGGAGGGAGGCTGATACCGGGGAGCTGTTTTTT	CASSQDWREADTGELFF
TRBD2	NA	TRBJ2-7	TRBV9	TGTGCCAGCAGCGTAGTGGGCGGGGGCGAGCAGTACTTC	CASSVVGGGEQYF
NA	NA	TRBJ2-3	TRBV4-1	TGCGCCAGCAGCCAAGATTCAGGCGGGGGCTACACAGATACGCAGTATTTT	CASSQDSGGGYTDTQYF
NA	NA	TRBJ2-1	TRBV4-2	TGTGCCAGCAGCCAAGAGAACAATGAGCAGTTCTTC	CASSQENNEQFF
NA	NA	TRBJ2-7	TRBV7-9	TGTGCCAGCAGCTTTATAGGCGACGAGCAGTACTTC	CASSFIGDEQYF
NA	NA	TRBJ1-3	TRBV9	TGTGCCAGCAGCCTCGGCAGGTACTCTGGAAACACCATATATTTT	CASSLGRYSGNTIYF
NA	NA	TRBJ2-7	TRBV7-9	TGTGCCAGCAGCCGTAAGGGTGGGGCGGGCTACGAGCAGTACTTC	CASSRKGGAGYEQYF
NA	NA	TRBJ2-2	TRBV5-1	TGCGCCAGCAGCGGGGAGACCGGGGAGCTGTTTTTT	CASSGETGELFF
NA	NA	TRBJ1-4	TRBV12-3/TRBV12-4	TGTGCCAGCAGGGACGGTAGAGGCAAAGAAAAACTGTTTTTT	CASRDGRGKEKLFF
NA	NA	TRBJ1-5	TRBV3-1	TGTGCCAGCAGCCAAGCAGGGAACAATCAGCCCCAGCATTTT	CASSQAGNNQPQHF
TRBD1	once	TRBJ1-2	TRBV12-3/TRBV12-4	TGTGCCAGCAGTTTAGGTCACGGACAGGGACAGGGCTACACCTTC	CASSLGHGQGQGYTF
TRBD2	NA	TRBJ2-4	TRBV4-1	TGCGCCAGCCAACAGGGGCCTAGCGGGAGTGGCATTCAGTACTTC	CASQQGPSGSGIQYF
TRBD2	NA	TRBJ2-1	TRBV7-9	TGTGCCAGCAGCCCGGGACTAGGAAACTCCTACAATGAGCAGTTCTTC	CASSPGLGNSYNEQFF
NA	NA	TRBJ1-5	TRBV28	TGTGCCAGCAGTCGGACAGTTAGCAATCAGCCCCAGCATTTT	CASSRTVSNQPQHF
NA	few	TRBJ2-6	TRBV27	TGTGCCAGCAGTTTAAGGTCTGGGGCCAACGTCCTGACTTTC	CASSLRSGANVLTF
NA	NA	TRBJ2-2	TRBV5-1	TGCGCCAGCAGCTTTCCAAGACAGCGCGCGAACACCGGGGAGCTGTTTTTT	CASSFPRQRANTGELFF
NA	NA	TRBJ2-3	TRBV6-5	TGTGCCAGCAGTTACGGGGCTTTGGGAGATACGCAGTATTTT	CASSYGALGDTQYF
NA	once	TRBJ1-1	TRBV6-5	TGTGCCAGCAGTTACATGTGGGAGAACACTGAAGCTTTCTTT	CASSYMWENTEAFF
TRBD2	NA	TRBJ2-1	TRBV18	TGTGCCAGCTCACCACTAGCGGGAGATCATGAGCAGTTCTTC	CASSPLAGDHEQFF